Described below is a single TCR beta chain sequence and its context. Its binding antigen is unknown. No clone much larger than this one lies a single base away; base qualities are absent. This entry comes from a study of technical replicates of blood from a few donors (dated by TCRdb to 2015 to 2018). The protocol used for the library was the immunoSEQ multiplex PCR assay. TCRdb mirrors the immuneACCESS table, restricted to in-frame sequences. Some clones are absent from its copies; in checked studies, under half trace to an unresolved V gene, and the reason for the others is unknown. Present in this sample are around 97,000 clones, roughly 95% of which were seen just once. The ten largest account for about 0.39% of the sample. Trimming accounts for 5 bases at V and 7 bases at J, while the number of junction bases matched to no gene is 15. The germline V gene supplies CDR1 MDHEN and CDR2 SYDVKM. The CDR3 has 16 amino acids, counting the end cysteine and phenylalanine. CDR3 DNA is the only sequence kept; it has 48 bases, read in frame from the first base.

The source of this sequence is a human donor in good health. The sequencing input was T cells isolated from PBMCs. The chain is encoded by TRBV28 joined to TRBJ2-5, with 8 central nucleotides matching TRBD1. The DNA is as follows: TGTGCCAGCAGTCCCGACACGCAGGGGGCATATGGGACCCAGTACTTC. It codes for CASSPDTQGAYGTQYF.